This is a list of T cell receptor beta chains from one sample in a study of blood T cell repertoires in COVID-19. Here immunoSEQ multiplex PCR was the method, and the copy in TCRdb shows in-frame clones only, minus some. Altogether under 75,000 clones are present, around 82% being singletons, with the ten largest covering about 16%. The material sequenced was peripheral blood. The receptors shown here come from a man in his sixties with COVID-19, enrolled during active disease. Each CDR3 is given with its conserved first and last residue. A D gene is named only where the DNA matches it firmly. Clone size is given for some rows only: seen once, a few or many times, or a class if the clone is expanded.

abundance	d_gene	j_gene	v_gene	CDR3nt	CDR3aa
few	TRBD1	TRBJ2-7	TRBV10-3	TGTGCCATCAGAAGACAGGGAGCCTACGAGCAGTACTTC	CAIRRQGAYEQYF
NA	NA	TRBJ2-1	TRBV9	TGTGCCAGCAGCGGAGGGAATGGGTACAATGAGCAGTTCTTC	CASSGGNGYNEQFF
once	NA	TRBJ1-1	TRBV29-1	TGCAGCGTGTTCCCTTTTAACCAGGGGTACACTGAAGCTTTCTTT	CSVFPFNQGYTEAFF
NA	TRBD1	TRBJ1-2	TRBV7-9	TGTGCCAGCAGCTTCGGGACAGGGTTTGTTGGCTACACCTTC	CASSFGTGFVGYTF
NA	TRBD1	TRBJ1-2	TRBV7-9	TGTGCCAGCAGCCCGACAGGGATCTATGGCTACACCTTC	CASSPTGIYGYTF
NA	TRBD1	TRBJ2-7	TRBV28	TGTGCCAGCAGTTTCGCGCGACAGGGGGTTGGAGAGCAGTACTTC	CASSFARQGVGEQYF
NA	NA	TRBJ1-1	TRBV19	TGTGCCAGTAGCTCTGGAGAATACACTGAAGCTTTCTTT	CASSSGEYTEAFF
few	NA	TRBJ1-2	TRBV5-4	TGTGCCAGCAGCCTGGCAGGGGTAAGGAGCTATGGCTACACCTTC	CASSLAGVRSYGYTF
NA	NA	TRBJ2-3	TRBV9	TGTGCCAGCAGCGTATACCGGTCCACAGATACGCAGTATTTT	CASSVYRSTDTQYF
NA	TRBD1	TRBJ2-7	TRBV28	TGTGCCAGCAGTTCGGGACAGGGTTACGAGCAGTACTTC	CASSSGQGYEQYF
NA	TRBD1	TRBJ1-2	TRBV19	TGTGCCAGTAGTCGGGACAGGGGCTATACTGACACCTTC	CASSRDRGYTDTF
NA	NA	TRBJ1-1	TRBV30	TGTGCCTGGAGGCCCACAGCGAACACTGAAGCTTTCTTT	CAWRPTANTEAFF
NA	NA	TRBJ1-1	TRBV5-1	TGCGCCAGCAGCTCGCCCGGGTACGGGACACGGGTGAACACTGAAGCTTTCTTT	CASSSPGYGTRVNTEAFF